Below, 25 T cell receptor beta chains from the same sample are listed, as sequenced in a study of T cell repertoires in cytomegalovirus infection. MiXCR, run by TCRdb on the reads, gives a single entry per CDR3 protein. The table has fewer than 300,000 distinct CDR3 sequences, 25% seen once. The sequenced sample consisted of PBMCs. Receptors were obtained from a human donor in good health (CMV status not recorded). Some clones in this sample may be carry-over from other donors' samples.

V gene TRBV28 combines with J gene TRBJ1-2; weak D call: TRBD1 (5 bases). The CDR3 extends over 12 amino acids. Trimming removed 2 bases at V and 8 bases at J, with 9 bases between. CDR1 is MDHEN and CDR2 is SYDVKM in the germline V gene. As DNA, the CDR3 is TGTGCCAGCAGTTTACCGGGGCTCGGCTACACCTTC. Its protein product is CASSLPGLGYTF.

The V and J genes are TRBV7-9 and TRBJ2-7, with TRBD1 matching over 7 bases. V lost 1 base to trimming and J lost 5 bases; unmatched junction nucleotides: 11. From germline, CDR1 is SEHNR and CDR2 FQNEAQ (reference sequence). The CDR3 is made up of 16 amino acids. CDR3 residues: CASSLGPIDRVNEQYF. The CDR3 bases are TGTGCCAGCAGCTTAGGCCCCATTGACAGGGTCAACGAGCAGTACTTC.

The V call is TRBV5-5, the J call TRBJ1-1; no definite D call. Trimming removed 4 bases from V and 4 bases from J, with 11 bases in between. The germline CDR1 and CDR2 sequences are SGHKS and YYEKEE (reference sequence). This CDR3 has 13 residues. The CDR3 reads CASSIPEGTEAFF. The CDR3 bases are TGTGCCAGCAGCATTCCTGAGGGCACTGAAGCTTTCTTT.

This clonotype was seen only a few times. The V and J genes are TRBV10-3 and TRBJ1-1; TRBD1 matches 8 bases. Germline loops: CDR1 ENHRY, CDR2 SYGVKD. V shed 5 bases, J shed 1 base, and the junction held 3 bases outside the gene matches. The CDR3 is 14 residues long. CDR3 coding DNA: TGTGCCATCAGTTCGACAGGGGAGAACACTGAAGCTTTCTTT. This codes for CAISSTGENTEAFF.

This clonotype was seen a few times. The chain is built from TRBV28 and TRBJ1-6; D remains ambiguous. Between the trimmed V and J ends, which lost 5 bases and 10 bases, there was a span of 9 bases. The CDR3 loop spans 12 amino acids. Germline values: CDR1 MDHEN, CDR2 SYDVKM. The CDR3 sequence is CASSMGLSPLHF. The CDR3 nucleotides read TGTGCCAGCAGTATGGGGTTGTCACCCCTCCACTTT.

This clonotype was found a few times. The chain has TRBV2 and TRBJ2-7; the D gene is possibly TRBD1 (5 bases). The germline CDR1 and CDR2 sequences are SNHLY and FYNNEI. V was cut by 2 bases and J by 5 bases, with 13 bases left in between. This CDR3 contains 14 residues. The CDR3 DNA is TGTGCCAGCAGTGAATTACCAGGGTTCCACGAGCAGTACTTC. It encodes CASSELPGFHEQYF. The full variable domain, its missing parts supplied by reference TRBV2 and TRBJ2-7, is EPEVTQTPSHQVTQMGQEVILRCVPISNHLYFYWYRQILGQKVEFLVSFYNNEISEKSEIFDDQFSVERPDGSNFTLKIRSTKLEDSAMYFCASSELPGFHEQYFGPGTRLTVT.

The J gene is TRBJ2-1, the V gene TRBV12-3 or TRBV12-4, with TRBD2 matching 10 bases. V lost 6 bases and J lost 7; bases outside the gene matches: 15. The CDR3 has 17 amino acids. In nucleotides, the CDR3 is TGTGCCAGCAGCCCTATCGGACTAGCGGTGGGCAAGAATGAGCAGTTCTTC. Protein product: CASSPIGLAVGKNEQFF.

The chain combines TRBV6-2 or TRBV6-3 with TRBJ1-1; D may be TRBD1 (6 bases). Germline V gives CDR1 MNHEY, CDR2 SVGEGT. The CDR3 sequence is 16 residues long. The germline V and J ends were trimmed by 6 bases and 1 base, with 18 bases remaining between them. CDR3 sequence reads: CASRGTKQGWNTEAFF. CDR3 DNA: TGTGCCAGCAGAGGTACCAAACAGGGCTGGAACACTGAAGCTTTCTTT.

Only a few counts were recorded for this clonotype. The chain is built from TRBV7-6 and TRBJ2-5, with 10 bases fitting TRBD1. Germline-derived CDR1 and CDR2 are SGHVS and FNYEAQ. The V segment lost 2 bases and the J segment 4 bases; nucleotides outside the gene matches: 7. The CDR3 consists of 16 residues. CDR3: CASSLSPGTGAETQYF. DNA of the CDR3: TGTGCCAGCAGCTTAAGTCCTGGGACAGGGGCAGAGACCCAGTACTTC.

The sample holds a few counts of this clonotype. The chain joins TRBV2 to TRBJ2-3, with 12 positions matching TRBD2. The CDR3 runs 15 residues. Trimming removed 4 bases from V and 4 bases from J; junction bases left unmatched: 3. Germline lookup yields CDR1 SNHLY and CDR2 FYNNEI. The CDR3 reads CASSGTSGDADTQYF. The CDR3 DNA reads TGTGCCAGCAGTGGGACTAGCGGGGACGCAGATACGCAGTATTTT.

This clonotype was seen repeatedly, ten times or more. This sequence joins TRBV7-9 and TRBJ2-6, with D tentatively TRBD2 (5 bases). The CDR3 loop spans 17 amino acids. Per the germline V gene, CDR1 is SEHNR and CDR2 is FQNEAQ (reference sequence). Trimming took off 7 bases at V and 1 base at J, with 17 bases between the two ends. CDR3 protein: CASIIGPSLSGANVLTF. CDR3 in DNA: TGTGCCAGCATCATCGGACCTAGCTTATCTGGGGCCAACGTCCTGACTTTC.

This clonotype was observed a handful of times. This chain connects TRBV11-2 to TRBJ2-7; D is perhaps TRBD1 (5 bases). The CDR3 is 14 amino acids. V was shortened by 1 base and J by 12 bases, with 19 bases between the two germline ends. Germline CDR1 is SGHAT and CDR2 is FQNNGV. CDR3 residues: CASSLGHRGSGPYF. CDR3 nucleotides: TGTGCCAGCAGCTTAGGGCATAGGGGCTCCGGGCCGTACTTC.

This chain joins TRBV30 and TRBJ2-2; D perhaps matches TRBD1 (5 bases). The length of the CDR3 is 15 residues. Looked up from germline, CDR1 is GTSNPN and CDR2 is SVGIG (reference sequence). The V end was cut by 1 base, the J end by 0 bases, with 9 bases between. The CDR3 DNA reads as TGTGCCTGGAGTGCCTGGGGCGCGAACACCGGGGAGCTGTTTTTT. Translated: CAWSAWGANTGELFF.

Ten or more counts support this clonotype. The chain recombines TRBV28 with TRBJ2-1; a possible D gene is TRBD2 (6 bases). This CDR3 has 16 amino acids. V was pared by 6 bases and J by 4 bases, with 19 bases between. CDR1 is MDHEN and CDR2 is SYDVKM in the germline V gene. CDR3 sequence (DNA): TGTGCCAGCAGCTCGAGAGGGGCAGGGACTTACAATGAGCAGTTCTTC. It yields the protein CASSSRGAGTYNEQFF.

This clonotype was seen only once. This rearrangement joins TRBV29-1 to TRBJ2-1; 11 nucleotides match TRBD1. The CDR3 runs to 14 residues. V shed 6 bases and J 4 bases; nucleotides not matched to a gene: 5. Germline values: CDR1 SQVTM, CDR2 ANQGSEA. CDR3 sequence reads: CSVLGTGGYNEQFF. The CDR3 DNA is TGCAGCGTACTAGGGACAGGGGGATACAATGAGCAGTTCTTC.

The chain recombines TRBV29-1 with TRBJ2-3; D is perhaps TRBD1 (6 bases). Germline values: CDR1 SQVTM, CDR2 ANQGSEA. V was clipped by 3 bases and J by 3 bases, with 13 bases between them. The CDR3 covers 14 residues. CDR3 bases: TGCAGCGTTGAGATGGGGGCCGCTACAGATACGCAGTATTTT. Translation: CSVEMGAATDTQYF.

The chain combines TRBV20-1 with TRBJ2-7; the D gene is possibly TRBD2 (6 bases). The CDR3 loop spans 14 amino acids. CDR1 is DFQATT and CDR2 is SNEGSKA in the germline V gene (reference sequence). V was pared by 1 base and J by 3 bases, with 13 bases between. CDR3 region: CSARALRGLYEQYF. In nucleotides, the CDR3 is TGCAGTGCTAGAGCTTTGCGGGGCCTCTACGAGCAGTACTTC.

This chain connects TRBV20-1 to TRBJ2-7; TRBD2 matches 8 bases. V lost 0 bases to trimming and J lost 7 bases; unmatched junction nucleotides: 8. Germline-derived CDR1 and CDR2 are DFQATT and SNEGSKA (reference sequence). The CDR3 is 14 residues long. CDR3 loop: CSARDSTSGGEQYF. The DNA of the CDR3 is TGCAGTGCTAGAGATAGCACTAGCGGAGGGGAGCAGTACTTC.

This clonotype was observed a few times. The germline gene is not matched at one end of the junction; a read error may be the cause. The rearrangement links TRBV19 to TRBJ1-1, with D hard to call. The CDR3 runs 15 residues. Germline CDR1 is LNHDA and CDR2 is SQIVND (reference sequence). Here the CDR3 reads CASSTPGYSNPEAFF. CDR3 DNA sequence: TGTGCCAGTAGTACGCCGGGCTATTCGAACCCTGAAGCTTTCTTT.

This clonotype was observed a few times. V and J are TRBV2 and TRBJ2-5; TRBD2 might be the D (5 bases). Trimming cost V 9 bases and J 2 bases, with 19 bases left between them. CDR1 is SNHLY, CDR2 FYNNEI, per germline. The CDR3 sequence is 15 residues long. The CDR3 sequence: CASGPLAGTQETQYF. CDR3 DNA: TGTGCCAGTGGCCCGCTAGCTGGAACTCAAGAGACCCAGTACTTC.

This clonotype was found many times. The gene calls are TRBV4-1 and TRBJ2-7, with D possibly being TRBD1 (5 bases). From germline, CDR1 is MGHRA and CDR2 YSYEKL. V lost 4 bases and J lost 3, with 19 bases in between. The CDR3 length is 16 residues. The CDR3 reads CASSPDSSRVLYEQYF. In DNA form, the CDR3 reads TGCGCCAGCAGCCCAGACAGTAGTCGGGTCCTCTACGAGCAGTACTTC.

This clonotype was observed many times. The chain recombines TRBV7-2 with TRBJ2-7, with D unclear. Trimming left V 6 bases short and J 2 bases short, with 5 bases between. Germline CDR1 reads SGHTA; CDR2 reads FQGNSA. The CDR3 extends over 11 amino acids. CDR3 sequence: CASSPAYEQYF. DNA for the CDR3: TGTGCCAGCAGTCCCGCCTACGAGCAGTACTTC.

V usage is TRBV7-9 and J usage is TRBJ1-6, with D possibly being TRBD1 (5 bases). Germline V gives CDR1 SEHNR, CDR2 FQNEAQ (reference sequence). The length of the CDR3 is 15 residues. The V and J ends lost 6 bases and 3 bases respectively, with 12 bases between them. In nucleotides, the CDR3 is TGTGCCAGCAGGGGGACGAGGTTCTATAATTCACCCCTCCACTTT. Its protein is CASRGTRFYNSPLHF.

This clonotype was seen more than once but under ten times. Here the CDR3 DNA reads TGTGCCAGCAGCCCGATCGGAACGAACACCGGGGAGCTGTTTTTT. It codes for CASSPIGTNTGELFF. This rearrangement joins TRBV9 to TRBJ2-2; D is uncertain. V was shortened by 4 bases and J by 0 bases, with 10 bases between the two germline ends. Germline V lookup: CDR1 SGDLS, CDR2 YYNGEE. CDR3 length: 15 amino acids. Together with reference TRBV9 and TRBJ2-2, the CDR3 gives the full variable domain: DSGVTQTPKHLITATGQRVTLRCSPRSGDLSVYWYQQSLDQGLQFLIQYYNGEERAKGNILERFSAQQFPDLHSELNLSSLELGDSALYFCASSPIGTNTGELFFGEGSRLTVL.

The chain links TRBV7-4 to TRBJ1-2; 7 nucleotides line up with TRBD1. This CDR3 contains 14 residues. V dropped 3 bases and J dropped 8; count of bases not matched to a gene: 9. The germline CDR1 and CDR2 sequences are SGHVT and SQSDAQ. The CDR3 here is CASSLQGVGGGYTF. CDR3 nucleotides: TGTGCCAGCAGCTTGCAGGGGGTAGGCGGCGGCTACACCTTC.